These 3 T cell receptor beta chains came from one sample sequenced in a study of blood T cells in healthy people across ages. Combining a sample-barcoded 5' primer with a J-beta primer mix, a second PCR ran for about 7 to 11 cycles. TCRdb reprocessed the 5' RACE reads with MiXCR, giving one entry per CDR3 protein. Among about 640,000 distinct CDR3 sequences, 58% were seen once, and the ten largest hold around 37%. Specimen: blood. Source of these receptors: a man in his sixties in good health.

The V gene is TRBV6-5, the J gene TRBJ2-5; D may match TRBD1 or TRBD2 (5 bases each). The CDR3 loop spans 13 amino acids. The germline V gene encodes CDR1 MNHEY and CDR2 SVGAGI. Trimming shortened V by 6 bases and J by 4 bases, and 12 bases separated the two germline ends. The CDR3 coding sequence is TGTGCCAGCAGCCGGGGCCTTAGAGAGACCCAGTACTTC. Its protein is CASSRGLRETQYF.

This clonotype was detected many times. The chain employs TRBV11-2 and TRBJ2-5, with TRBD2 matching 7 bases. The CDR3 contains 14 residues. Germline values: CDR1 SGHAT, CDR2 FQNNGV. Trimming at V came to 3 bases and at J to 0 bases, leaving 1 base not matched to a gene. The CDR3 nucleotides read TGTGCCAGCAGCTTCGGGGGGAACCAAGAGACCCAGTACTTC. It translates to CASSFGGNQETQYF.

V is TRBV12-3 or TRBV12-4 and J is TRBJ2-2, with D possibly being TRBD2 (5 bases). The V and J ends lost 5 bases and 5 bases respectively, with 12 bases between them. The CDR3 contains 14 residues. CDR3 in amino acids: CASSAEAVTGELFF. The CDR3 bases are TGTGCCAGCAGTGCGGAAGCGGTAACCGGGGAGCTGTTTTTT.